The 22 T cell receptor beta chains given below trace back to one sample, sequenced in a study of OX40 agonist ivuxolimab in advanced cancers. Library preparation was by the immunoSEQ multiplex PCR assay. TCRdb re-hosts the immuneACCESS table, in-frame sequences only. Its copies lack some clones; in the studies checked, an unresolved V gene accounts for under half of them, and the cause for the rest is not known. This sample has some 17,000 clones in its table, and 87% of those were observed once. 25% of the sample lies in the top ten. The input for sequencing was CD4+ or CD8+ T cells sorted from blood, taken in a trial of the OX40 agonist ivuxolimab. The receptors here all came from an adult with an advanced solid tumor such as melanoma, head and neck, liver or kidney cancer.

The table lists this clone with a count of one. CDR3 residues: CASSSTVPPWTF. The CDR3 coding sequence is TGTGCCAGCAGCTCAACAGTGCCCCCCTGGACCTTC. V and J are TRBV7-2 and TRBJ1-2; no definite D call. The ends were cut back, 4 bases at V and 14 bases at J, with 17 bases in the middle. This CDR3 spans 12 amino acids. The germline CDR1 and CDR2 sequences are SGHTA and FQGNSA. The variable domain in full, completed from reference TRBV7-2 and TRBJ1-2, reads GAGVSQSPSNKVTEKGKDVELRCDPISGHTALYWYRQSLGQGLEFLIYFQGNSAPDKSGLPSDRFSAERTGGSVSTLTIQRTQQEDSAVYLCASSSTVPPWTFGSGTRLTVV.

This clone occurred a few times. The V and J genes are TRBV19 and TRBJ2-7; perhaps TRBD1 as D (7 bases). The germline V and J ends were trimmed by 1 base and 1 base, with 11 bases remaining between them. The germline V gene encodes CDR1 LNHDA and CDR2 SQIVND (reference sequence). The CDR3 has 15 amino acids. DNA for the CDR3: TGTGCCAGTAGTATAGGACAGGGAGGATCCTACGAGCAGTACTTC. Translated: CASSIGQGGSYEQYF.

This clone occurred once. This chain uses TRBV29-1 with TRBJ1-2; possibly TRBD1 for D (5 bases). The V end was cut by 3 bases, the J end by 4 bases, with 12 bases between. The CDR3 extends over 13 amino acids. From germline, CDR1 is SQVTM and CDR2 ANQGSEA. DNA for the CDR3: TGCAGCGTTGATAGGGACCTCGCCTATGGCTACACCTTC. This sequence encodes CSVDRDLAYGYTF.

The chain recombines TRBV5-1 with TRBJ2-2; 9 nucleotides match TRBD2. The germline CDR1 and CDR2 sequences are SGHRS and YFSETQ. Trimming took 0 bases from V and 13 from J; bases not matched to a gene: 19. The CDR3 has 18 residues. Here the CDR3 reads CASSLAGQPSGGLWGLFF. CDR3 nucleotides: TGCGCCAGCAGCTTGGCCGGACAACCCAGCGGGGGGCTTTGGGGGCTGTTTTTT.

The chain employs TRBV5-2 and TRBJ1-2. TRBV5-2 is tagged as a pseudogene. CDR3 size: 14 residues. Here the CDR3 reads CASKVIRKTYGYTF. In nucleotides, the CDR3 is TGTGCCAGCAAGGTTATACGAAAGACCTATGGCTACACCTTC.

The V gene is TRBV9, the J gene TRBJ2-7; a weak D match, TRBD1 (6 bases). Trimming stripped 3 bases from V and 5 bases from J, with 18 bases between. The CDR3 extends over 15 amino acids. Germline V lookup: CDR1 SGDLS, CDR2 YYNGEE. CDR3: CASSGDSTGSNEQYF. The CDR3 DNA sequence: TGTGCCAGCAGCGGCGACTCGACAGGTTCCAACGAGCAGTACTTC.

The chain carries TRBV7-6 and TRBJ1-5; D remains unclear. The CDR3 is made up of 12 amino acids. V was pared by 4 bases and J by 3 bases, with 4 bases between. The germline V gene has CDR1 SGHVS and CDR2 FNYEAQ. The CDR3: CASSSANQPQHF. CDR3 coding DNA: TGTGCCAGCAGCTCAGCCAATCAGCCCCAGCATTTT.

The CDR3 DNA follows: TGTGCCAGTCACTACAGGGGAGATTGGGCTGAAGCTTTCTTT. As protein: CASHYRGDWAEAFF. The chain uses TRBV19 and TRBJ1-1; 7 bases are shared with TRBD1. The CDR3 is 14 amino acids. The J segment lost 6 bases and the V segment lost 8 bases, leaving 12 bases of the junction unmatched. Germline V CDR1 and CDR2: LNHDA, SQIVND (reference sequence).

The chain recombines TRBV7-9 with TRBJ1-6; tentative D call: TRBD1 (6 bases). CDR3 length: 14 residues. The germline V gene encodes CDR1 SEHNR and CDR2 FQNEAQ (reference sequence). Trimming stripped 7 bases from V and 11 bases from J, with 18 bases between. The chain's CDR3 is CASTDPKQGPPLHF. The CDR3 region has the DNA TGTGCCAGCACCGATCCCAAACAGGGTCCACCCCTCCACTTT. The whole variable domain, remainder taken from reference TRBV7-9 and TRBJ1-6, is DTGVSQNPRHKITKRGQNVTFRCDPISEHNRLYWYRQTLGQGPEFLTYFQNEAQLEKSRLLSDRFSAERPKGSFSTLEIQRTEQGDSAMYLCASTDPKQGPPLHFGNGTRLTVT.

This chain joins TRBV5-5 and TRBJ2-7; 7 bases align to TRBD1. The CDR3 covers 14 residues. The trim removed 4 bases at V and 1 base at J, leaving 5 bases unmatched. Looked up from germline, CDR1 is SGHKS and CDR2 is YYEKEE (reference sequence). CDR3 protein: CASSQGTVSYEQYF. Here the CDR3 DNA reads TGTGCCAGCAGCCAAGGGACAGTATCCTACGAGCAGTACTTC.

Concerning this clone itself: One end of the junction varies from germline; a read error may be responsible. The chain employs TRBV11-2 and TRBJ1-6, with D uncertain. Germline values: CDR1 SGHAT, CDR2 FQNNGV. The CDR3 is made up of 16 amino acids. The CDR3 DNA sequence: TGTGCCAGCAGCATAGACGAGGGCCCATATAATTCACCCCTCCACTTT. This sequence encodes CASSIDEGPYNSPLHF. Looking up the rest from reference TRBV11-2 and TRBJ1-6 gives the full variable domain: EAGVAQSPRYKIIEKRQSVAFWCNPISGHATLYWYQQILGQGPKLLIQFQNNGVVDDSQLPKDRFSAERLKGVDSTLKIQPAKLEDSAVYLCASSIDEGPYNSPLHFGNGTRLTVT.

The V and J genes are TRBV5-1 and TRBJ2-1; 9 nucleotides align to TRBD1. Looked up from germline, CDR1 is SGHRS and CDR2 is YFSETQ. The CDR3 sequence is 15 residues long. Trimming removed 2 bases from V and 10 bases from J; junction bases left unmatched: 10. CDR3 nucleotides: TGCGCCAGCAGCTTTCTACGACAGGGGGGGAGCGAGCAGTTCTTC. It translates to CASSFLRQGGSEQFF.

The chain combines TRBV27 with TRBJ1-3, with D perhaps TRBD1 (5 bases). Germline lookup yields CDR1 MNHEY and CDR2 SMNVEV (reference sequence). There are 14 residues in the CDR3. V lost 4 bases and J lost 0, with 7 bases in between. CDR3 loop: CASSSGLSGNTIYF. The CDR3 DNA reads TGTGCCAGCAGTTCAGGGCTCTCTGGAAACACCATATATTTT.

The chain carries TRBV19 and TRBJ1-5, with D maybe TRBD1 (5 bases). V shed 3 bases and J shed 5 bases, with 17 bases lying between them. The length of the CDR3 is 16 residues. Germline V lookup: CDR1 LNHDA, CDR2 SQIVND (reference sequence). The CDR3 DNA reads as TGTGCCAGTAGTATTGTGGCGGGTCAGGGCGATCAGCCCCAGCATTTT. This gives the protein CASSIVAGQGDQPQHF.

The rearrangement uses TRBV9 and TRBJ2-3, with 7 bases that match TRBD2. Germline V gene sequence: CDR1 SGDLS, CDR2 YYNGEE. This CDR3 contains 15 residues. J was trimmed by 4 bases and V by 0 bases; bases with no gene match: 5. CDR3 sequence: CASSVEAGTPDTQYF. In DNA, the CDR3 is TGTGCCAGCAGCGTAGAAGCGGGGACGCCAGATACGCAGTATTTT.

This rearrangement joins TRBV7-7 to TRBJ2-1; TRBD1 matches at 9 bases. CDR1 is SSHAT and CDR2 is FNYEAQ in the germline V gene (reference sequence). The CDR3 is 18 amino acids. Trimming removed 2 bases from V and 2 bases from J; junction bases left unmatched: 10. The CDR3 DNA follows: TGTGCCAGCAGCTTATTCTTCGGAGGGGACAGGGCCTACAATGAGCAGTTCTTC. As protein: CASSLFFGGDRAYNEQFF.

This CDR3 reads CASSLDLGGMGELFF. In DNA, the CDR3 is TGTGCCAGCAGCTTAGATCTCGGGGGTATGGGGGAGCTGTTTTTT. This chain connects TRBV11-2 to TRBJ2-2; TRBD2 is a possible D gene (6 bases). Trimming removed 0 bases from V and 8 bases from J, with 13 bases in between. The V gene's germline CDR1 is SGHAT and CDR2 FQNNGV. The CDR3 is made up of 15 amino acids.

The rearrangement links TRBV30 to TRBJ1-1; 10 bases line up with TRBD1. Germline CDR1 is GTSNPN and CDR2 is SVGIG (reference sequence). This CDR3 has 13 residues. V lost 3 bases and J lost 5; bases outside the gene matches: 3. CDR3 in amino acids: CAWSGTGVTEAFF. The CDR3 nucleotides are TGTGCCTGGAGCGGGACAGGGGTTACTGAAGCTTTCTTT.

The rearrangement joins TRBV19 to TRBJ1-5; D is unclear. Between the trimmed V and J ends, which lost 1 base and 4 bases, there was a span of 11 bases. Germline CDR1 is LNHDA and CDR2 is SQIVND (reference sequence). This CDR3 has 15 amino acids. The CDR3 coding sequence is TGTGCCAGTAGTATAGTGGGGTTTGGGAATCAGCCCCAGCATTTT. Protein product: CASSIVGFGNQPQHF.

This clone was seen only once. This chain connects TRBV27 to TRBJ1-5; D is unresolved. V gave up 3 bases and J gave up 3 bases, with 9 bases separating them. The CDR3 is 14 amino acids. Germline lookup yields CDR1 MNHEY and CDR2 SMNVEV (reference sequence). CDR3 in amino acids: CASSFPDFNQPQHF. The CDR3 coding sequence is TGTGCCAGCAGTTTCCCGGACTTCAATCAGCCCCAGCATTTT.

This clone was found once. This chain connects TRBV6-5 to TRBJ1-1, with a possible D match to TRBD1 (6 bases). V was pared by 2 bases and J by 5 bases, with 15 bases between. CDR1 is MNHEY and CDR2 is SVGAGI in the germline V gene. This CDR3 is built from 15 residues. The CDR3 loop is CASSYHLTRGTEAFF. CDR3 DNA: TGTGCCAGCAGTTACCATTTGACCAGGGGAACTGAAGCTTTCTTT.

The rearrangement uses TRBV29-1 and TRBJ2-5; 9 bases match TRBD2. The CDR3 length is 17 residues. J was trimmed by 0 bases and V by 0 bases; bases with no gene match: 8. Germline lookup yields CDR1 SQVTM and CDR2 ANQGSEA. CDR3 amino acids: CSVEDYSAGGYQETQYF. In DNA, the CDR3 is TGCAGCGTTGAAGACTACTCGGCGGGGGGGTACCAAGAGACCCAGTACTTC.